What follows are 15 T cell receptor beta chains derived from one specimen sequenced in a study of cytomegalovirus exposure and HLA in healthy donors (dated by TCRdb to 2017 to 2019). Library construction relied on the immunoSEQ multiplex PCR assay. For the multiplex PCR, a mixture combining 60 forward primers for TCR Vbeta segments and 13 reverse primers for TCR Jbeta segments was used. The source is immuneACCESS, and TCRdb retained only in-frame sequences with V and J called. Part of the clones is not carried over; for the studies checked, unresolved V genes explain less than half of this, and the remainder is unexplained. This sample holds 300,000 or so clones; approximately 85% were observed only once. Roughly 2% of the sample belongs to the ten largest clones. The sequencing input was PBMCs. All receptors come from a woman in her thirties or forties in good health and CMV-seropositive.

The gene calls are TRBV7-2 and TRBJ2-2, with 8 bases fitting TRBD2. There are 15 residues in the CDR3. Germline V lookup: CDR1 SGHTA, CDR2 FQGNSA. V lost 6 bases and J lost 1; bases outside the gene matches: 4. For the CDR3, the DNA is TGTGCCAGCAGACAAACTAGCGGGAACACCGGGGAGCTGTTTTTT. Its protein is CASRQTSGNTGELFF.

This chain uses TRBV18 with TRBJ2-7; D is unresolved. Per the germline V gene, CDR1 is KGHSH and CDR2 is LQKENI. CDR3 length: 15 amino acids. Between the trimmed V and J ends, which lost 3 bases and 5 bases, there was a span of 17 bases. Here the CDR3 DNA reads TGTGCCAGCTCACCCCAACCCACAAGTTCCCACGAGCAGTACTTC. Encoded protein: CASSPQPTSSHEQYF.

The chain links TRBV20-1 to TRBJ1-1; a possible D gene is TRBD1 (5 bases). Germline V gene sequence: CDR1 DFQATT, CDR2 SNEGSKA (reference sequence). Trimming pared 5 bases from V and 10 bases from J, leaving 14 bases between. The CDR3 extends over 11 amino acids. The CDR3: CSASDSYVAFF. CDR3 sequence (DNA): TGCAGTGCTTCTGACAGCTATGTAGCTTTCTTT.

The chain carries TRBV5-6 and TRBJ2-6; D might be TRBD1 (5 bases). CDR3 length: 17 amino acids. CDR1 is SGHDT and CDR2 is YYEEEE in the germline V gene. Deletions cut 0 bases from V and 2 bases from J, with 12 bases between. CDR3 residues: CASSLAARVTGANVLTF. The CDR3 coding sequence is TGTGCCAGCAGCTTGGCGGCCAGGGTGACTGGGGCCAACGTCCTGACTTTC.

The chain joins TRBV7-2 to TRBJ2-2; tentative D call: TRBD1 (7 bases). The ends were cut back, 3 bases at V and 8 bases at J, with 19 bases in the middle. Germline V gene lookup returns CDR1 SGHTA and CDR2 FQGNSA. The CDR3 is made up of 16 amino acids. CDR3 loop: CASSLLVSGGMGELFF. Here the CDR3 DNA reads TGTGCCAGCAGCTTGTTGGTGTCAGGGGGGATGGGGGAGCTGTTTTTT.

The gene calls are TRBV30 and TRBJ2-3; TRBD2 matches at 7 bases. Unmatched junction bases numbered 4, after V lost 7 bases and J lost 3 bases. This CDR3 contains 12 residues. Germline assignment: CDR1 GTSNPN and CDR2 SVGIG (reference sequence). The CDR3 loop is CAYTGLTDTQYF. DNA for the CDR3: TGTGCCTATACGGGACTAACAGATACGCAGTATTTT.

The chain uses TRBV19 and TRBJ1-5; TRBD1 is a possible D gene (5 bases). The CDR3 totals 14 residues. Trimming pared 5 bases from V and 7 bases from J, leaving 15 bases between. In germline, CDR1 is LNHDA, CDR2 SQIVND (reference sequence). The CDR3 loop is CASSDFAGRQPQHF. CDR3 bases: TGTGCCAGTAGTGATTTCGCGGGGCGCCAGCCCCAGCATTTT.

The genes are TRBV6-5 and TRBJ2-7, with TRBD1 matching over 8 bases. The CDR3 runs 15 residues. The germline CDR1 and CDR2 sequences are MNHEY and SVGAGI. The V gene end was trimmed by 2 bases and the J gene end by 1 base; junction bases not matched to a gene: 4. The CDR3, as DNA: TGTGCCAGCAGTTACAGACAGGGGAGGTCCTACGAGCAGTACTTC. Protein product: CASSYRQGRSYEQYF.

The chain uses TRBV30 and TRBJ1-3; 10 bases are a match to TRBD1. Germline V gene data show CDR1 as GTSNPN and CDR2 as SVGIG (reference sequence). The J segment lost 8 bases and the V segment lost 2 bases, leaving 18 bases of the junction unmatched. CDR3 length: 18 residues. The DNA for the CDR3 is TGTGCCTGGAGTACCGACAGGGGGCAAAACTTACGTTTACACACCATATATTTT. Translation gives CAWSTDRGQNLRLHTIYF.

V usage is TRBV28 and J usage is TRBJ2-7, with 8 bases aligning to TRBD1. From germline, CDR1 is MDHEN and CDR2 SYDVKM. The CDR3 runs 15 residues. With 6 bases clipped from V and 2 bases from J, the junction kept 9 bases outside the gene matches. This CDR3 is CASSFRDRSPYEQYF. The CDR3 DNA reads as TGTGCCAGCAGCTTCCGGGACAGGAGTCCCTACGAGCAGTACTTC.

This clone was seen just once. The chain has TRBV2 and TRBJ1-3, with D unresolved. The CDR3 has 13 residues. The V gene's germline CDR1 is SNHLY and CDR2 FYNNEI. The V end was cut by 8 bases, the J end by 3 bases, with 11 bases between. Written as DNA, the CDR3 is TGTGCCAGCTCCTCCGGGATTGGAAACACCATATATTTT. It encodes CASSSGIGNTIYF.

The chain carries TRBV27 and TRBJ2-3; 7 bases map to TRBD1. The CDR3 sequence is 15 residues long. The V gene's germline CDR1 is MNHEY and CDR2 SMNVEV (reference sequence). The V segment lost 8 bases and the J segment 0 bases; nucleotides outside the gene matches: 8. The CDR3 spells CASGKSQGSTDTQYF. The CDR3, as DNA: TGTGCCAGCGGAAAATCACAGGGGAGCACAGATACGCAGTATTTT.

CDR3 loop: CASNLAGGDTQYF. The CDR3 bases are TGTGCCAGCAACCTAGCGGGAGGAGATACGCAGTATTTT. This chain connects TRBV28 to TRBJ2-3, with TRBD2 matching 11 bases. CDR1 and CDR2 (germline): MDHEN, SYDVKM. This CDR3 has 13 residues. The ends lost 7 bases at V and 5 bases at J; junction bases unmatched: 2.

CDR3 sequence (DNA): TGTGCCAGCAGCTTAGAGCGTACAACCTACAATGAGCAGTTCTTC. Protein sequence: CASSLERTTYNEQFF. The rearrangement links TRBV7-9 to TRBJ2-1; D remains unclear. Trimming removed 1 base at V and 2 bases at J, with 9 bases between. This CDR3 is built from 15 residues. CDR1 and CDR2 from the germline V gene are SEHNR and FQNEAQ (reference sequence).

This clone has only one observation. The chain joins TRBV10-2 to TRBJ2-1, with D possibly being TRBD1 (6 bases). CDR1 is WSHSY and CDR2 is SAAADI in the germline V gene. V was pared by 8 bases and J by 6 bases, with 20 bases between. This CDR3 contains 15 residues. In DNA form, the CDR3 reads TGCGCCAGCGGGGGCGCCCAGGGACGGGTCAATGAGCAGTTCTTC. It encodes CASGGAQGRVNEQFF.